Listed here are 31 T cell receptor beta chains from one sample, sequenced in a study of OX40 agonist ivuxolimab in advanced cancers. Assay used: immunoSEQ multiplex PCR; TCRdb lists only in-frame clones, some missing. This table holds tens of thousands of clones, approximately 90% found once. The sequencing here drew on CD4+ or CD8+ T cells sorted from blood, taken in a trial of the OX40 agonist ivuxolimab. These receptors originate from an adult with an advanced solid tumor such as melanoma, head and neck, liver or kidney cancer.

The J gene is TRBJ1-2, the V gene TRBV18; 8 nucleotides align to TRBD1. The length of the CDR3 is 13 residues. With 4 bases clipped from V and 8 bases from J, the junction kept 6 bases outside the gene matches. Germline V gene lookup returns CDR1 KGHSH and CDR2 LQKENI. The CDR3 spells CASSRGQGEGYTF. For the CDR3, the DNA is TGTGCCAGCTCACGAGGACAGGGCGAGGGCTACACCTTC.

The chain carries TRBV5-4 and TRBJ1-2; 9 bases fit TRBD1. From germline, CDR1 is SGHNT and CDR2 YYREEE (reference sequence). Losses at the gene ends were 4 bases for V and 3 bases for J; bases not matched to a gene: 4. The length of the CDR3 is 14 residues. CDR3 DNA: TGTGCCAGCAGCCGGGACAGGGCATACTATGGCTACACCTTC. Its protein is CASSRDRAYYGYTF.

The V call is TRBV6-5, the J call TRBJ1-2; D remains unclear. Germline loops: CDR1 MNHEY, CDR2 SVGAGI. The V end was cut by 2 bases, the J end by 8 bases, with 12 bases between. The CDR3 is made up of 13 amino acids. In DNA form, the CDR3 reads TGTGCCAGCAGTTACAAGGCGGTTGGGGGCTACACCTTC. This translates into CASSYKAVGGYTF.

The chain uses TRBV7-6 and TRBJ1-5; a possible D gene is TRBD1 (5 bases). The germline V and J ends were trimmed by 2 bases and 7 bases, with 15 bases remaining between them. This CDR3 region has 15 residues. Germline CDR1 and CDR2: SGHVS and FNYEAQ. The CDR3 DNA reads TGTGCCAGCAGCTTACGGGGCACCGACAAACAGCCCCAGCATTTT. It translates to CASSLRGTDKQPQHF. Together with reference TRBV7-6 and TRBJ1-5, the CDR3 gives the full variable domain: GAGVSQSPRYKVTKRGQDVALRCDPISGHVSLYWYRQALGQGPEFLTYFNYEAQQDKSGLPNDRFSAERPEGSISTLTIQRTEQRDSAMYRCASSLRGTDKQPQHFGDGTRLSIL.

This sequence joins TRBV10-3 and TRBJ2-2, with 7 bases fitting TRBD1. The CDR3 spans 12 residues. CDR1 is ENHRY and CDR2 is SYGVKD in the germline V gene. Trimming removed 7 bases from V and 8 bases from J; junction bases left unmatched: 4. This CDR3 reads CAITPGQGELFF. CDR3 nucleotide sequence: TGTGCCATCACTCCGGGACAGGGGGAGCTGTTTTTT.

In this sample, this clone turned up a few times. This chain links TRBV4-1 with TRBJ1-1, with D possibly matching TRBD1 (5 bases). CDR3 length: 13 amino acids. In germline, CDR1 is MGHRA, CDR2 YSYEKL. The V end lost 1 base, the J end lost 7 bases, and 10 bases lay between the germline ends. CDR3 loop: CASSQVKGFEAFF. The CDR3 DNA reads as TGCGCCAGCAGCCAAGTGAAGGGGTTTGAAGCTTTCTTT.

The V and J genes are TRBV5-1 and TRBJ2-7, with D possibly matching TRBD1 (5 bases). The CDR3 sequence is 13 residues long. Trimming cost V 1 base and J 1 base, with 6 bases left between them. Germline V CDR1 and CDR2: SGHRS, YFSETQ. The CDR3 is CASSLQGSYEQYF. Written as DNA, the CDR3 is TGCGCCAGCAGCTTGCAGGGATCCTACGAGCAGTACTTC.

This clone appeared once. This chain uses TRBV18 with TRBJ1-1, with 7 bases aligning to TRBD1. Germline trimming cut 3 bases from V and 1 base from J; bases unmatched to any gene: 5. Germline V lookup: CDR1 KGHSH, CDR2 LQKENI. CDR3 length: 15 residues. The CDR3 is CASSPQTGPNTEAFF. The CDR3 DNA sequence: TGTGCCAGCTCACCCCAGACAGGGCCGAACACTGAAGCTTTCTTT.

The CDR3 DNA reads as TGTGCCAGCACCAGATCGACAGGGGGGATTGGTGGCTACACCTTC. It encodes CASTRSTGGIGGYTF. The chain uses TRBV5-6 and TRBJ1-2, with TRBD1 matching 9 bases. The CDR3 consists of 15 residues. Germline assignment: CDR1 SGHDT and CDR2 YYEEEE. With 6 bases clipped from V and 7 bases from J, the junction kept 13 bases outside the gene matches.

In its sample, this clone was seen once. The chain links TRBV6-6 to TRBJ2-3, with TRBD2 as a possible D gene (5 bases). Germline CDR1 MNHNY, CDR2 SVGAGI (reference sequence). The CDR3 contains 15 residues. V lost 6 bases and J 3 bases, leaving 16 bases between the germline ends. The CDR3 nucleotides read TGTGCCAGCAGGCCCGCGAGAGGGCGGACAGATACGCAGTATTTT. Residues: CASRPARGRTDTQYF.

The chain uses TRBV14 and TRBJ1-1; the D gene is possibly TRBD1 (5 bases). Germline CDR1 SGHDN, CDR2 FVKESK. Trimming stripped 1 base from V and 0 bases from J, with 21 bases between. CDR3 size: 19 residues. The CDR3 nucleotides read TGTGCCAGCAGCCAAGCCCGACTGGGACCCCGAAAGGTGAACACTGAAGCTTTCTTT. Amino acid sequence: CASSQARLGPRKVNTEAFF.

The chain is built from TRBV6-1 and TRBJ1-2, with 10 bases aligning to TRBD1. CDR1 and CDR2 from the germline V gene are MNHNS and SASEGT. V gave up 6 bases and J gave up 8 bases; unmatched junction bases: 9. The CDR3 covers 14 residues. CDR3 residues: CASRAGTGDSGYTF. The CDR3 coding sequence is TGTGCCAGCAGGGCAGGGACAGGGGATTCCGGCTACACCTTC.

This clone was detected only once. For the CDR3, the DNA is TGTGCCAGCAGCTCGCCGGGGATCACAGATACGCAGTATTTT. Translating gives CASSSPGITDTQYF. This chain joins TRBV7-6 and TRBJ2-3; D possibly corresponds to TRBD2 (5 bases). V was shortened by 4 bases and J by 2 bases, with 10 bases between the two germline ends. The CDR3 is 14 residues long. The germline gives CDR1 SGHVS, CDR2 FNYEAQ.

The chain has TRBV18 and TRBJ2-1, with 7 bases matching TRBD2. The CDR3 loop spans 15 amino acids. J was trimmed by 4 bases and V by 6 bases; bases with no gene match: 9. CDR1 and CDR2 from the germline V gene are KGHSH and LQKENI. CDR3 sequence (DNA): TGTGCCAGCTCTCTACTAGTGGGGGGGTACAATGAGCAGTTCTTC. Its protein is CASSLLVGGYNEQFF.

The gene calls are TRBV11-3 and TRBJ1-1, with 9 nucleotides matching TRBD1. Germline-derived CDR1 and CDR2 are SGHNT and YENEEA. CDR3 length: 15 amino acids. V shed 5 bases and J 4 bases; nucleotides not matched to a gene: 8. The CDR3 is CASSPGQGTGTEAFF. The CDR3 DNA sequence: TGTGCCAGCAGCCCGGGACAGGGTACGGGCACTGAAGCTTTCTTT. Full variable domain (outside the CDR3, taken from reference TRBV11-3 and TRBJ1-1): EAGVVQSPRYKIIEKKQPVAFWCNPISGHNTLYWYLQNLGQGPELLIRYENEEAVDDSQLPKDRFSAERLKGVDSTLKIQPAELGDSAVYLCASSPGQGTGTEAFFGQGTRLTVV.

The chain couples TRBV5-1 to TRBJ2-3; D ambiguous. Trimming pared 5 bases from V and 0 bases from J, leaving 4 bases between. Germline V gene sequence: CDR1 SGHRS, CDR2 YFSETQ. CDR3 length: 12 amino acids. CDR3 in DNA: TGCGCCAGCAGAGTGAGCACAGATACGCAGTATTTT. Amino acids: CASRVSTDTQYF.

The chain employs TRBV4-3 and TRBJ2-5, with no clear D. Deletions cut 0 bases from V and 1 base from J, with 3 bases between. This CDR3 is 13 amino acids long. Germline CDR1 is LGHNA and CDR2 is YSLEER. CDR3: CASSQDFQETQYF. The CDR3 DNA follows: TGCGCCAGCAGCCAAGATTTCCAAGAGACCCAGTACTTC.

Only a few counts were recorded for this clone. This chain joins TRBV18 and TRBJ2-5; D possibly corresponds to TRBD1 (6 bases). V lost 5 bases and J 3 bases, leaving 7 bases between the germline ends. The CDR3 contains 12 residues. Per the germline V gene, CDR1 is KGHSH and CDR2 is LQKENI. The CDR3 DNA reads TGTGCCAGCTCAGAGGGGGAAGAGACCCAGTACTTC. This gives the protein CASSEGEETQYF.

This clone has just one count. The chain employs TRBV7-6 and TRBJ2-2; D is unresolved. Trimming stripped 7 bases from V and 2 bases from J, with 5 bases between. CDR3 length equals 12 residues. The V gene's germline CDR1 is SGHVS and CDR2 FNYEAQ. The CDR3 region has the DNA TGTGCCAGCACCCGAAACACCGGGGAGCTGTTTTTT. Protein sequence: CASTRNTGELFF.

The chain couples TRBV25-1 to TRBJ2-2; possibly TRBD1 for D (6 bases). The V end lost 4 bases, the J end lost 0 bases, and 15 bases lay between the germline ends. Germline CDR1 MGHDK, CDR2 SYGVNS. The CDR3 runs 17 residues. Written as DNA, the CDR3 is TGTGCCAGCAGTGCCCTACAGGGATCTTCGAACACCGGGGAGCTGTTTTTT. It translates to CASSALQGSSNTGELFF. The whole variable domain, filled in from reference TRBV25-1 and TRBJ2-2, reads EADIYQTPRYLVIGTGKKITLECSQTMGHDKMYWYQQDPGMELHLIHYSYGVNSTEKGDLSSESTVSRIRTEHFPLTLESARPSHTSQYLCASSALQGSSNTGELFFGEGSRLTVL.

The chain couples TRBV29-1 to TRBJ1-2, with D perhaps TRBD1 (5 bases). The germline CDR1 and CDR2 sequences are SQVTM and ANQGSEA. Trimming took off 2 bases at V and 8 bases at J, with 15 bases between the two ends. This CDR3 contains 13 residues. The CDR3: CSVEQGIKSGYTF. CDR3 nucleotide sequence: TGCAGCGTTGAACAGGGAATAAAGAGCGGCTACACCTTC.

The chain combines TRBV6-1 with TRBJ1-2, with D tentatively TRBD1 (5 bases). The CDR3 has 14 residues. V lost 5 bases and J lost 4, with 14 bases in between. Germline loops: CDR1 MNHNS, CDR2 SASEGT. DNA for the CDR3: TGTGCCAGCAGTCCTAGGTGGGACGTCTATGGCTACACCTTC. As protein: CASSPRWDVYGYTF.

V and J are TRBV6-6 and TRBJ2-3; tentatively, D is TRBD1 (5 bases). The CDR3 is made up of 14 amino acids. From germline, CDR1 is MNHNY and CDR2 SVGAGI (reference sequence). V was shortened by 5 bases and J by 2 bases, with 11 bases between the two germline ends. The CDR3 region has the DNA TGTGCCAGCAGTAAGGGGCAGAACACAGATACGCAGTATTTT. It is translated as CASSKGQNTDTQYF.

The gene calls are TRBV11-3 and TRBJ1-2; possibly TRBD1 for D (6 bases). V was clipped by 2 bases and J by 8 bases, with 12 bases between them. Per germline, CDR1 SGHNT and CDR2 YENEEA. This CDR3 contains 13 residues. The CDR3 loop reads CASSLTTGLGYTF. The CDR3 DNA reads as TGTGCCAGCAGCTTAACAACAGGGCTCGGCTACACCTTC.

This chain connects TRBV10-2 to TRBJ2-5, with D perhaps matching TRBD1 (6 bases). Germline CDR1 and CDR2: WSHSY and SAAADI. The CDR3 is 14 amino acids. V was pared by 5 bases and J by 4 bases, with 14 bases between. The CDR3 region has the DNA TGCGCCAGCAGTCCTCGGAGCAGGGGAGAGACCCAGTACTTC. It encodes CASSPRSRGETQYF.

The chain uses TRBV19 and TRBJ2-7; D unresolved. Germline loops: CDR1 LNHDA, CDR2 SQIVND (reference sequence). This CDR3 has 14 residues. Trimming shortened V by 4 bases and J by 3 bases, and 13 bases separated the two germline ends. The CDR3 sequence is CASSTGRINYEQYF. For the CDR3, the DNA is TGTGCCAGTAGTACAGGACGGATAAACTACGAGCAGTACTTC.

The V gene is TRBV7-2, the J gene TRBJ2-5; possibly TRBD1 for D (6 bases). TRBJ2-7 matches the DNA end more closely, so the J call is doubtful. Looked up from germline, CDR1 is SGHTA and CDR2 is FQGNSA. The CDR3 spans 13 residues. As DNA, the CDR3 is TGTGCCAGCAGCCTAAACCCCAGGGGCGAGCAGTACTTC. Translating gives CASSLNPRGEQYF.

The chain recombines TRBV9 with TRBJ1-1, with D perhaps matching TRBD1 (5 bases). V was shortened by 4 bases and J by 0 bases, with 16 bases between the two germline ends. The germline gives CDR1 SGDLS, CDR2 YYNGEE. There are 16 residues in the CDR3. The CDR3 sequence: CASSSTPTEMNTEAFF. CDR3 DNA sequence: TGTGCCAGCAGCTCTACCCCGACAGAAATGAACACTGAAGCTTTCTTT. The full variable domain, in which reference TRBV9 and TRBJ1-1 provide the parts outside the CDR3, is DSGVTQTPKHLITATGQRVTLRCSPRSGDLSVYWYQQSLDQGLQFLIQYYNGEERAKGNILERFSAQQFPDLHSELNLSSLELGDSALYFCASSSTPTEMNTEAFFGQGTRLTVV.

CDR3 sequence: CASGESNYGYTF. The CDR3 DNA reads TGTGCCAGCGGCGAGTCTAACTATGGCTACACCTTC. This chain links TRBV6-5 with TRBJ1-2; D ambiguous. Germline V CDR1 and CDR2: MNHEY, SVGAGI. The CDR3 loop spans 12 amino acids. The V gene lost 8 bases and the J gene lost 0 bases, with 7 bases spanning the gap.

This sequence joins TRBV7-2 and TRBJ1-5; TRBD1 aligns across 9 bases. V lost 4 bases, J lost 6 bases, and 7 bases stayed unmatched. The CDR3 is made up of 15 amino acids. Germline CDR1 SGHTA, CDR2 FQGNSA. CDR3 amino acids: CASSSQRQGGQPQHF. The CDR3 DNA reads as TGTGCCAGCAGCTCGCAGAGACAGGGGGGTCAGCCCCAGCATTTT.

The gene calls are TRBV18 and TRBJ2-1, with D perhaps assigned TRBD1 or TRBD2 (5 bases each). The V gene lost 1 base and the J gene lost 4 bases, with 11 bases spanning the gap. The CDR3 totals 15 residues. The germline V gene encodes CDR1 KGHSH and CDR2 LQKENI. Here the CDR3 DNA reads TGTGCCAGCTCACCACTCGTGGGGGATTACAATGAGCAGTTCTTC. Its protein product is CASSPLVGDYNEQFF.